The entry below describes one T cell receptor (beta chain). Its antigen is unknown. Healthy Caucasians were all of the donors. The data were obtained in a study of identical twins. The cDNA had a unique molecular identifier and a template-switch universal primer site. TCRdb reprocessed the 5' RACE reads via MiXCR and lists one record per CDR3 protein. This sample carries some 1,600,000 distinct CDR3 sequences, around 33% of them seen once, and the ten largest clones take approximately 0.29%. The study's findings and limits: Among monozygotic twins, out-of-frame TCR alpha sharing exceeded what models predicted.

This CDR3 has 15 residues. Unmatched junction bases numbered 7, after V lost 3 bases and J lost 8 bases. Germline V gene data show CDR1 as KGHSH and CDR2 as LQKENI. The chain combines TRBV18 with TRBJ1-4, with 9 bases that match TRBD1. This sequence originates from a newborn girl in good health. The specimen sequenced was cord blood. CDR3 protein: CASSPNRGQPEKLFF. In DNA, the CDR3 is TGTGCCAGCTCACCGAACAGGGGGCAACCCGAAAAACTGTTTTTT. Looking up the rest from reference TRBV18 and TRBJ1-4 gives the full variable domain: NAGVMQNPRHLVRRRGQEARLRCSPMKGHSHVYWYRQLPEEGLKFMVYLQKENIIDESGMPKERFSAEFPKEGPSILRIQQVVRGDSAAYFCASSPNRGQPEKLFFGSGTQLSVL.